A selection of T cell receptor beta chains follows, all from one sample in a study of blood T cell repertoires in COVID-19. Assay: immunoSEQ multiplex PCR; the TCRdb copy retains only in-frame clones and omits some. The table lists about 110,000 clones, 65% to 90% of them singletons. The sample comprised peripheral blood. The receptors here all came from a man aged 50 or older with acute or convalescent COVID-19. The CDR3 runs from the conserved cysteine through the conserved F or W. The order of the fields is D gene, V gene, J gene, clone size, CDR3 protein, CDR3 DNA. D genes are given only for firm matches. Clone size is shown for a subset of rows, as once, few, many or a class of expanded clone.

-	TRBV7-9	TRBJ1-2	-	CASSFSQGPLNYGYTF	TGTGCCAGCAGCTTTAGTCAGGGGCCGCTAAACTATGGCTACACCTTC
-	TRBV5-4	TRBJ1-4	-	CASSRDAGEKLFF	TGTGCCAGCAGTCGGGATGCTGGGGAAAAACTGTTTTTT
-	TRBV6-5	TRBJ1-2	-	CASSYSHRRGGYTF	TGTGCCAGCAGTTACAGCCACCGCCGAGGGGGCTACACCTTC
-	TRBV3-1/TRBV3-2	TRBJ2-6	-	CASSHGGSSGANVLTF	TGTGCCAGCAGCCACGGAGGGAGCTCTGGGGCCAACGTCCTGACTTTC
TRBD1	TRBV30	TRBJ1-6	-	CAWRGQGKSPLHF	TGTGCCTGGAGGGGACAGGGGAAGTCACCCCTCCACTTT
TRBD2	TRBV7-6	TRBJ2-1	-	CASSWTSGWYNEQFF	TGTGCCAGCAGCTGGACTAGCGGATGGTACAATGAGCAGTTCTTC
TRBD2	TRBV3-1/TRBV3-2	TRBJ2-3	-	CASSLMGLAGGTDTQYF	TGTGCCAGCAGCCTAATGGGACTAGCGGGAGGAACAGATACGCAGTATTTT
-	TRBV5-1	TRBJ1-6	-	CASSLGQSPTYNSPLHF	TGCGCCAGCAGCTTGGGTCAGTCACCCACCTATAATTCACCCCTCCACTTT
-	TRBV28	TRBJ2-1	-	CASSLGGLLYNEQFF	TGTGCCAGCAGTTTAGGGGGCCTCCTCTACAATGAGCAGTTCTTC
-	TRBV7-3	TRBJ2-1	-	CASSWDTTYNEQFF	TGTGCCAGCAGCTGGGACACTACCTACAATGAGCAGTTCTTC
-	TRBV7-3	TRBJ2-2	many	CASRSGWNTGELFF	TGTGCCAGCAGATCAGGGTGGAACACCGGGGAGCTGTTTTTT
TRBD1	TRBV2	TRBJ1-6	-	CASSGTDPYNSPLHF	TGTGCCAGCTCCGGGACAGATCCATATAATTCACCCCTCCACTTT
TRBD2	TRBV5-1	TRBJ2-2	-	CASSLVTGTSAGELFF	TGCGCCAGCAGCTTGGTTACCGGGACTAGCGCCGGGGAGCTGTTTTTT
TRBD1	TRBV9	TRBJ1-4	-	CASSPLEGGSRKLFF	TGTGCCAGCAGCCCGCTAGAAGGGGGCTCGCGAAAACTGTTTTTT
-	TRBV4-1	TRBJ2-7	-	CASSTPQGRAYEQYF	TGCGCCAGCAGCACACCTCAGGGGAGAGCCTACGAGCAGTACTTC
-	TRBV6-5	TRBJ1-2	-	CASSSDSGRGNYGYTF	TGTGCCAGCAGTTCCGACTCCGGCCGAGGGAACTATGGCTACACCTTC
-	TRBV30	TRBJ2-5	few	CAWSRGAETQYF	TGTGCCTGGAGTCGTGGGGCAGAGACCCAGTACTTC
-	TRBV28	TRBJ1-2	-	CASSPSQYYGYTF	TGTGCCAGCAGCCCCAGTCAGTACTATGGCTACACCTTC
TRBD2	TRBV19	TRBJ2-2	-	CASSIWWEGSTGELFF	TGTGCCAGTAGTATATGGTGGGAGGGCAGCACCGGGGAGCTGTTTTTT
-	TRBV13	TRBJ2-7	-	CASSLARSSYEQYF	TGTGCCAGCAGCTTAGCCCGGAGCTCCTACGAGCAGTACTTC
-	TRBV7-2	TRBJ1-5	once	CASRRGDNQPQHF	TGTGCCTCCCGCCGGGGGGACAATCAGCCCCAGCATTTT
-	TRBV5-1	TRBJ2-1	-	CASSLHRLDEQFF	TGCGCCAGCAGCTTGCATCGTTTAGATGAGCAGTTCTTC
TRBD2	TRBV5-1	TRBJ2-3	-	CASSNVYLRGGVTDTQYF	TGCGCCAGCAGTAACGTGTATCTGCGGGGGGGCGTCACAGATACGCAGTATTTT
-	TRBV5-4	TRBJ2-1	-	CASSLPGNAYNEQFF	TGTGCCAGCAGCTTGCCAGGTAATGCCTACAATGAGCAGTTCTTC
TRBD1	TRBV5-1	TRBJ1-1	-	CASSTGGVTEAFF	TGCGCCAGCTCAACAGGGGGCGTAACTGAAGCTTTCTTT
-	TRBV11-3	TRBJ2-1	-	CASSLALGAGNEQFF	TGTGCCAGCAGCTTAGCTCTGGGGGCCGGCAATGAGCAGTTCTTC
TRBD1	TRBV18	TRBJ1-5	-	CASSRDSDQPQHF	TGTGCCAGCTCACGGGACAGTGACCAGCCCCAGCATTTT
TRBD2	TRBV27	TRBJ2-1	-	CASSFGRGDNEQFF	TGTGCCAGCAGTTTCGGTCGGGGGGACAATGAGCAGTTCTTC
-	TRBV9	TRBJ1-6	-	CASSVGTENSPLHF	TGTGCCAGCAGCGTAGGAACGGAGAATTCACCCCTCCACTTT
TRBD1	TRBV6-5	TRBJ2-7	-	CASRSPPTGEDEQYF	TGTGCCAGCAGATCCCCCCCGACAGGGGAGGACGAGCAGTACTTC
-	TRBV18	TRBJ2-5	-	CASSPLAAQETQYF	TGTGCCAGCTCGCCCCTAGCCGCCCAAGAGACCCAGTACTTC
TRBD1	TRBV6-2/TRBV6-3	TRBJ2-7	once	CASSYSPGQNYEQYF	TGTGCCAGCAGTTACTCCCCGGGACAGAACTACGAGCAGTACTTC
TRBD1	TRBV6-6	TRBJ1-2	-	CASSYETGGFYGYTF	TGTGCCAGCAGTTACGAGACAGGGGGCTTCTATGGCTACACCTTC
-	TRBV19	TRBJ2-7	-	CASSLSLALYEQYF	TGTGCCAGTAGTCTCAGTCTAGCGCTCTACGAGCAGTACTTC
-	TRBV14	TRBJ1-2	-	CASSQISDYVYGYTF	TGTGCCAGCAGCCAAATTTCGGACTATGTCTATGGCTACACCTTC
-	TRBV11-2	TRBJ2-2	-	CASSLAGFVAGELFF	TGTGCCAGCAGCTTAGCAGGGTTTGTTGCCGGGGAGCTGTTTTTT
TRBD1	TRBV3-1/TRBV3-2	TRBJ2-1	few	CASSSQGAVNEQFF	TGTGCCAGCAGCTCTCAGGGGGCCGTCAATGAGCAGTTCTTC